Sequencing of this T cell receptor beta chain was carried out in a study of blood T cell repertoires in COVID-19. Overall study context: Samples came from the United States, Italy and Spain, spanning acute and convalescent COVID-19. The analysed material was cDNA or gDNA that came from T cells, B-cell-depleted T cells, or PBMCs.

Trimming left V 1 base short and J 0 bases short, with 11 bases between. The CDR3 is 16 amino acids. CDR1 and CDR2 (germline): SGHDT, YYEEEE. In the original workflow: Reference gene primer amplification gave nucleated cell count estimates. Profiled with immunoSEQ multiplex PCR; TCRdb holds only in-frame clones, not every one. V, J and clone size derive from that table, while D and trimming were established from the DNA sequence. The sample consists of 140,000 to 150,000 clones, around 80% of them appearing once. The source material was peripheral blood. The clonotype was recovered from a human donor with acute or convalescent COVID-19. The donor label of this sample is uncertain. The chain carries TRBV5-6 and TRBJ1-5; no firm D call. CDR3 bases: TGTGCCAGCAGCTTGCTCTCAGAATATAGCAATCAGCCCCAGCATTTT. Translation gives CASSLLSEYSNQPQHF.